This T cell receptor (beta chain) was captured in a study of T cell clones after liver transplantation. Looking at the study overall: Samples came from ITN030ST, which attempted immunosuppression withdrawal within 2 years of liver transplantation.

Trimming took 0 bases from V and 4 from J, leaving 10 bases between them. The germline V gene has CDR1 MNHNS and CDR2 SASEGT. This CDR3 region has 15 residues. Assay used: immunoSEQ multiplex PCR; TCRdb lists only in-frame clones, some missing. The sample has 35,000 to 45,000 clones; 70% to 90% are singletons. The sequence derives from a human patient who received a liver transplant. Some T cells may trace back to the graft donor. The gene calls are TRBV6-1 and TRBJ1-3; D gene uncertain. The sample consisted of CD4+ T cells from blood, taken 24 months after liver transplant. For the CDR3, the DNA is TGTGCCAGCAGTGAAGCTTTTTATGGGGGAAACACCATATATTTT. It yields the protein CASSEAFYGGNTIYF.